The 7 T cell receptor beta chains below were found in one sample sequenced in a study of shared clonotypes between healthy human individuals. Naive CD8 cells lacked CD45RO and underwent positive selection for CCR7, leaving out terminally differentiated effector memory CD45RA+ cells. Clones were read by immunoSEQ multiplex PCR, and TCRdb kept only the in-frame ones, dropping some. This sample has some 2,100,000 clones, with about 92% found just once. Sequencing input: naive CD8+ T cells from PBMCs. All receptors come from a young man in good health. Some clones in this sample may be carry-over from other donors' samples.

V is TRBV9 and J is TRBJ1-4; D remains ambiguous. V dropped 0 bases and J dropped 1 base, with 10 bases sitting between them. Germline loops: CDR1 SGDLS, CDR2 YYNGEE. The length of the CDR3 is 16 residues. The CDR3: CASSVGPGVTNEKLFF. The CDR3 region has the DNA TGTGCCAGCAGCGTAGGCCCCGGGGTAACTAATGAAAAACTGTTTTTT.

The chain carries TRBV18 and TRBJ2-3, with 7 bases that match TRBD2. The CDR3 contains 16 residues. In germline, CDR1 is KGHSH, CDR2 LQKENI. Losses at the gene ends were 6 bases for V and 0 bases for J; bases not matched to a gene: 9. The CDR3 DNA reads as TGTGCCAGCTCCCTTGGCGGGAGCCCGAGCACAGATACGCAGTATTTT. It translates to CASSLGGSPSTDTQYF.

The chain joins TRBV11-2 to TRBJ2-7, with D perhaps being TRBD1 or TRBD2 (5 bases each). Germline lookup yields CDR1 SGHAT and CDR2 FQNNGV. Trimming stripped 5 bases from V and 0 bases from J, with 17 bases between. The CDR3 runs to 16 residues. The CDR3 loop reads CASSRPKGTASYEQYF. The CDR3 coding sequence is TGTGCCAGCAGCCGACCCAAGGGGACGGCCTCCTACGAGCAGTACTTC.

The CDR3 reads CASSPWLAGHQETQYF. In nucleotides, the CDR3 is TGTGCCAGCAGCCCCTGGCTAGCGGGACACCAAGAGACCCAGTACTTC. This chain joins TRBV28 and TRBJ2-5; 9 nucleotides match TRBD2. CDR1 and CDR2 from the germline V gene are MDHEN and SYDVKM. CDR3 length equals 16 residues. V was pared by 6 bases and J by 0 bases, with 8 bases of the junction left unmatched. Together with reference TRBV28 and TRBJ2-5, the CDR3 gives the full variable domain: DVKVTQSSRYLVKRTGEKVFLECVQDMDHENMFWYRQDPGLGLRLIYFSYDVKMKEKGDIPEGYSVSREKKERFSLILESASTNQTSMYLCASSPWLAGHQETQYFGPGTRLLVL.

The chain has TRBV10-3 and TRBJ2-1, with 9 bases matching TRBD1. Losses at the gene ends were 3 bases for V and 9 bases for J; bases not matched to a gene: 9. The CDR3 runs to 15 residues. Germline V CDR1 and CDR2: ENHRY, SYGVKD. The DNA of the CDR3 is TGTGCCATCAGTGAAGGGACAGGGTTGAGGGGTGAGCAGTTCTTC. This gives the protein CAISEGTGLRGEQFF.

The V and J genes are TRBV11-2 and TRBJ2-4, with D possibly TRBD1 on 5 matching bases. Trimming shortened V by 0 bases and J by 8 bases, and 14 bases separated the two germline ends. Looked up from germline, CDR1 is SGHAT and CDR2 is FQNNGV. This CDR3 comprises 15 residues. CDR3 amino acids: CASSLEVTKGDIQYF. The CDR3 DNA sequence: TGTGCCAGCAGCTTAGAGGTTACCAAAGGGGACATTCAGTACTTC.

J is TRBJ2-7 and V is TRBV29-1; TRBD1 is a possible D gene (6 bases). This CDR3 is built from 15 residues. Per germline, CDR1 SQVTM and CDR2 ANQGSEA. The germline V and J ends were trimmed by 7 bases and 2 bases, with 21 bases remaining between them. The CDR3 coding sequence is TGCAGCGCTATGGGGGTATCGGACAGTCCCTACGAGCAGTACTTC. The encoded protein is CSAMGVSDSPYEQYF.